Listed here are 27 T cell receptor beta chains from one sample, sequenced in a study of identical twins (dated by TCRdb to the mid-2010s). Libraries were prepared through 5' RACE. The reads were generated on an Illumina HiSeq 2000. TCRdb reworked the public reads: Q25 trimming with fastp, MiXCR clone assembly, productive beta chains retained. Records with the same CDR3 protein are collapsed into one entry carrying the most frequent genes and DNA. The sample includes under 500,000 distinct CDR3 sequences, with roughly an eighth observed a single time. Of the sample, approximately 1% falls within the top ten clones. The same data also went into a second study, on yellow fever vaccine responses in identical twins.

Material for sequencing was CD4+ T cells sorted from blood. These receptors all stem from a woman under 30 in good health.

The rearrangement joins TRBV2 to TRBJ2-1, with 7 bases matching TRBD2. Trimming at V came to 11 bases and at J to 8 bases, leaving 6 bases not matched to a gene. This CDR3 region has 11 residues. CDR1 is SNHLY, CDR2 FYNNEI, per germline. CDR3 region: CARGGRDEQFF. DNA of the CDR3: TGTGCCCGCGGAGGGAGGGATGAGCAGTTCTTC.

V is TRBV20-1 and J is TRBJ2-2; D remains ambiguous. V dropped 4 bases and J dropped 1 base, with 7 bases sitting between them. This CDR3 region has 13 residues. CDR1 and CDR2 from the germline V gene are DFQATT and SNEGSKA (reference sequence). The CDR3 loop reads CSATWGNTGELFF. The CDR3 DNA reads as TGCAGTGCTACCTGGGGGAACACCGGGGAGCTGTTTTTT.

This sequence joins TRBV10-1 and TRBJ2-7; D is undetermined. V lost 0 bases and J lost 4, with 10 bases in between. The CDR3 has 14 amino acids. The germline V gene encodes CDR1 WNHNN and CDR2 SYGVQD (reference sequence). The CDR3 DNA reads TGCGCCAGCAGTGAGTCGAACTTCAGGTACGAGCAGTACTTC. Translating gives CASSESNFRYEQYF.

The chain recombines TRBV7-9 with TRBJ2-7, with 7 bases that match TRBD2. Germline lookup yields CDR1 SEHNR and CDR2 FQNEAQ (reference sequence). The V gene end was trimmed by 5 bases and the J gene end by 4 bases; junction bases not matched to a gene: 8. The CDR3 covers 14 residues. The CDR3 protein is CASSEGGGLYEQYF. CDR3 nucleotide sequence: TGTGCCAGCAGCGAAGGCGGGGGTCTTTACGAGCAGTACTTC.

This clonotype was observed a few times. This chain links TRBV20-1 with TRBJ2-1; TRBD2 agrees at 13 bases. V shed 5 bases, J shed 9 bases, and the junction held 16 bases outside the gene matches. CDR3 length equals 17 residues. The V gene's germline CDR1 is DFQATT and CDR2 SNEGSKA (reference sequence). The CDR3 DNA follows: TGCAGTGCTCCATCAGCACTAGCGGGAGGGGTGGGCGGTGAGCAGTTCTTC. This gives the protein CSAPSALAGGVGGEQFF.

The CDR3 here is CASRFNSGRSGEQYF. CDR3 bases: TGCGCCAGCAGATTCAATAGCGGGAGATCGGGCGAGCAGTACTTC. The chain joins TRBV5-1 to TRBJ2-7; TRBD2 matches at 9 bases. CDR3 length: 15 residues. The ends lost 5 bases at V and 6 bases at J; junction bases unmatched: 12. Germline CDR1 reads SGHRS; CDR2 reads YFSETQ.

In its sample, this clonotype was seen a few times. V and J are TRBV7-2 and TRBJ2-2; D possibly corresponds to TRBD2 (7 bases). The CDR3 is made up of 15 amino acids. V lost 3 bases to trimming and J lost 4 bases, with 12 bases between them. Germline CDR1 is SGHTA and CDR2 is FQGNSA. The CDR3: CASSLAGEGTGELFF. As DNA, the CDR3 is TGTGCCAGCAGCTTGGCAGGGGAGGGCACCGGGGAGCTGTTTTTT.

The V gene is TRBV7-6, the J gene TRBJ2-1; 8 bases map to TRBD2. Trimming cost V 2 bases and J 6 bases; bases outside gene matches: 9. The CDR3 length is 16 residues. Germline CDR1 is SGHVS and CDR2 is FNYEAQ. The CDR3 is CASSLRQAGVSNEQFF. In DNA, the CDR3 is TGTGCCAGCAGCTTAAGGCAAGCGGGGGTTAGCAATGAGCAGTTCTTC. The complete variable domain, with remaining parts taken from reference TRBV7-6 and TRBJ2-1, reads GAGVSQSPRYKVTKRGQDVALRCDPISGHVSLYWYRQALGQGPEFLTYFNYEAQQDKSGLPNDRFSAERPEGSISTLTIQRTEQRDSAMYRCASSLRQAGVSNEQFFGPGTRLTVL.

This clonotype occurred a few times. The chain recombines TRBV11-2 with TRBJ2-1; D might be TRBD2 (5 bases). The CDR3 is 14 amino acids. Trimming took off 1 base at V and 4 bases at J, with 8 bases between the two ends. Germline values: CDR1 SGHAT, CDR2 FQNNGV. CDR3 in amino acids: CASSLGRTYNEQFF. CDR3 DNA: TGTGCCAGCAGCTTAGGCCGGACTTACAATGAGCAGTTCTTC.

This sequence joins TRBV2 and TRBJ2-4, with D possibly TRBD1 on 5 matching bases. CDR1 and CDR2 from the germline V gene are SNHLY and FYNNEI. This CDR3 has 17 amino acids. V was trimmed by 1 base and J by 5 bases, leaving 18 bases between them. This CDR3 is CASSEVSVRTLQNIQYF. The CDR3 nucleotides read TGTGCCAGCAGTGAAGTGTCGGTCCGGACATTGCAAAACATTCAGTACTTC. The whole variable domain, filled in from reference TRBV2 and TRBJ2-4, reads EPEVTQTPSHQVTQMGQEVILRCVPISNHLYFYWYRQILGQKVEFLVSFYNNEISEKSEIFDDQFSVERPDGSNFTLKIRSTKLEDSAMYFCASSEVSVRTLQNIQYFGAGTRLSVL.

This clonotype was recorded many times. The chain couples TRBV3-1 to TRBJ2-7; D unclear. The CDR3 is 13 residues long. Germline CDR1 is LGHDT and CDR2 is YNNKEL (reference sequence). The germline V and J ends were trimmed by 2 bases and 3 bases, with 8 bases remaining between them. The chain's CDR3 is CASSQHPSYEQYF. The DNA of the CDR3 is TGTGCCAGCAGCCAACACCCCAGCTACGAGCAGTACTTC.

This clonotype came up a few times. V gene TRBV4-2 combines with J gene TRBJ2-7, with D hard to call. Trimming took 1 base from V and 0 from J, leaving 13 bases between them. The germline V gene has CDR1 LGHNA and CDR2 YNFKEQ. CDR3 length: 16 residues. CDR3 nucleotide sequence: TGTGCCAGCAGCCAAGGGTTACGGCAAAGCTCCTACGAGCAGTACTTC. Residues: CASSQGLRQSSYEQYF.

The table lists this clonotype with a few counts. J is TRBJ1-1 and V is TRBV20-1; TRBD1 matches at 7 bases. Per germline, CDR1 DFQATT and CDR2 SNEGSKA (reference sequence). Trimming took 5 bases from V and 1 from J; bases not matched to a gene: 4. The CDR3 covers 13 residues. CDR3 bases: TGCAGTGCTCCTTGGGACAGGAACACTGAAGCTTTCTTT. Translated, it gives CSAPWDRNTEAFF.

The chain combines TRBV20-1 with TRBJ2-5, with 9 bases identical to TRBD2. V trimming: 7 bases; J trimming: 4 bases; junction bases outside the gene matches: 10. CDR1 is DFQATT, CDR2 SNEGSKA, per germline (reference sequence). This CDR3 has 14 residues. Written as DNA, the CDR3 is TGCAGTGGATATAGCGGGAGAGGGGGAGAGACCCAGTACTTC. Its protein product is CSGYSGRGGETQYF.

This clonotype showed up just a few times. The CDR3 loop is CASSLVRLAGAGSDTQYF. In DNA, the CDR3 is TGCGCCAGCAGCTTGGTGCGGCTAGCGGGAGCAGGGTCAGATACGCAGTATTTT. The chain joins TRBV5-1 to TRBJ2-3, with TRBD2 matching 10 bases. J was trimmed by 4 bases and V by 0 bases; bases with no gene match: 11. Germline loops: CDR1 SGHRS, CDR2 YFSETQ. The CDR3 contains 18 residues. Full variable domain (missing parts from reference TRBV5-1 and TRBJ2-3): KAGVTQTPRYLIKTRGQQVTLSCSPISGHRSVSWYQQTPGQGLQFLFEYFSETQRNKGNFPGRFSGRQFSNSRSEMNVSTLELGDSALYLCASSLVRLAGAGSDTQYFGPGTRLTVL.

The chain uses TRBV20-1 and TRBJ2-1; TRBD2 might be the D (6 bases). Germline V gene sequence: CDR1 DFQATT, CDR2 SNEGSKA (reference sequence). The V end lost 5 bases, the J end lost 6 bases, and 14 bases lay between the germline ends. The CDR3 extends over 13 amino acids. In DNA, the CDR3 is TGCAGTGCTGCGATTGGAGGGCCCAATGAGCAGTTCTTC. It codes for CSAAIGGPNEQFF.

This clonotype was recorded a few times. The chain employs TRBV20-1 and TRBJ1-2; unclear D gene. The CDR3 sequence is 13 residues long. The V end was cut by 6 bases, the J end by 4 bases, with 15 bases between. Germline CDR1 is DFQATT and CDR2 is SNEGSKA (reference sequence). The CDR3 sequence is CSAQIDGVYGYTF. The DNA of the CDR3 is TGCAGTGCACAGATTGACGGGGTCTATGGCTACACCTTC.

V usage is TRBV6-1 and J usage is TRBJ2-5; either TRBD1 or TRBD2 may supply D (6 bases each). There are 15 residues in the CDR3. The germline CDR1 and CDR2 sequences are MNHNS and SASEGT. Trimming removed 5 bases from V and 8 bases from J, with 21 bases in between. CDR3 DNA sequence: TGTGCCAGCAGTACCTTTGGAGGGGGAGAGGGAACCCAGTACTTC. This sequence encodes CASSTFGGGEGTQYF.

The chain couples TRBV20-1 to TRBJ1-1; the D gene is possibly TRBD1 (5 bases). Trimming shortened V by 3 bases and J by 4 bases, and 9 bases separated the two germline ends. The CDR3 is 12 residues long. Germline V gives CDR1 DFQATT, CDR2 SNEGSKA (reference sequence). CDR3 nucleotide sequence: TGCAGTGCTAGGCGGGGGGGCACTGAAGCTTTCTTT. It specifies CSARRGGTEAFF.

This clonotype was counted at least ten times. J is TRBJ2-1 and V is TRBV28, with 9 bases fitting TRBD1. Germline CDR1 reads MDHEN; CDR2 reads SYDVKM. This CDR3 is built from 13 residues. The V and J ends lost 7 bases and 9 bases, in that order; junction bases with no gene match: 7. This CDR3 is CASKPTGGTEQFF. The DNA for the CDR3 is TGTGCCAGCAAACCAACAGGGGGCACTGAGCAGTTCTTC.

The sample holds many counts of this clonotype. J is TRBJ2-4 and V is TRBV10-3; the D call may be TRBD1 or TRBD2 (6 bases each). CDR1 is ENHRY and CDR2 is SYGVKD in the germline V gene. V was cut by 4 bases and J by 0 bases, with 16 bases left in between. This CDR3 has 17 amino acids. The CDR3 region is CAISVEGGQLAKNIQYF. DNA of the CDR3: TGTGCCATCAGTGTCGAAGGGGGGCAATTAGCCAAAAACATTCAGTACTTC.

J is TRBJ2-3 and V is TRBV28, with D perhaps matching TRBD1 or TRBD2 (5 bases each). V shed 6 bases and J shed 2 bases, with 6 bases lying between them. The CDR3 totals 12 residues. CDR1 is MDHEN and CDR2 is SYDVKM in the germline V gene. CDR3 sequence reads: CASSGATDTQYF. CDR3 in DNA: TGTGCCAGCAGCGGGGCCACAGATACGCAGTATTTT. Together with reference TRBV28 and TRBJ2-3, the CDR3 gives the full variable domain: DVKVTQSSRYLVKRTGEKVFLECVQDMDHENMFWYRQDPGLGLRLIYFSYDVKMKEKGDIPEGYSVSREKKERFSLILESASTNQTSMYLCASSGATDTQYFGPGTRLTVL.

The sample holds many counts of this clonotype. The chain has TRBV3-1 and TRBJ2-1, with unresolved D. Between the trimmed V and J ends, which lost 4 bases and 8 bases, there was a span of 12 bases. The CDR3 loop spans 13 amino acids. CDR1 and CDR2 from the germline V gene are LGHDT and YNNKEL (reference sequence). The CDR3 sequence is CASSLRLEDEQFF. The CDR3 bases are TGTGCCAGCAGCCTCCGGCTCGAGGATGAGCAGTTCTTC.

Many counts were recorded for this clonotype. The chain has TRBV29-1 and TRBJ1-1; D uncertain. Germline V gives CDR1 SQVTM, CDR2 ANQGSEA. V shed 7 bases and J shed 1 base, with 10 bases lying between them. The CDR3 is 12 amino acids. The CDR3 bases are TGCAGCGCCACTTACACGAACACTGAAGCTTTCTTT. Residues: CSATYTNTEAFF.

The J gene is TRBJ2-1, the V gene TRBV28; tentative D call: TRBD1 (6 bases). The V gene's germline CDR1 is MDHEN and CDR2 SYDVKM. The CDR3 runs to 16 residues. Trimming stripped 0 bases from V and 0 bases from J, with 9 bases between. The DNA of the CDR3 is TGTGCCAGCAGTTTATGGGGGGCTGGCTCCTACAATGAGCAGTTCTTC. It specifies CASSLWGAGSYNEQFF. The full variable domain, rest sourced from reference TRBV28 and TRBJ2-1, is DVKVTQSSRYLVKRTGEKVFLECVQDMDHENMFWYRQDPGLGLRLIYFSYDVKMKEKGDIPEGYSVSREKKERFSLILESASTNQTSMYLCASSLWGAGSYNEQFFGPGTRLTVL.

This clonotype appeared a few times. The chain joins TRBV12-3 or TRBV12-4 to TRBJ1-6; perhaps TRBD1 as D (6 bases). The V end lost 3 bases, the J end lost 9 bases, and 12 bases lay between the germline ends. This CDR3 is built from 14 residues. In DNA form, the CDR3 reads TGTGCCAGCAGTTTTGGAGGGGGTTTTTCACCCCTCCACTTT. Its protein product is CASSFGGGFSPLHF.

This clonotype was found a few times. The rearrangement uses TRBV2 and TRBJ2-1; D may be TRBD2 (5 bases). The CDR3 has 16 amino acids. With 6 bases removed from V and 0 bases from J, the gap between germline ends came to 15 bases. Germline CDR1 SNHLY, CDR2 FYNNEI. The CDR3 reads CASRRTDLSSYNEQFF. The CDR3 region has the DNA TGTGCCAGCAGAAGGACTGATCTTAGCTCCTACAATGAGCAGTTCTTC.